This T cell receptor beta chain stems from a study of monozygotic twins with inflammatory bowel disease. For every TCR library, approximately 4,000 ng of total RNA was used. For each CDR3 protein, TCRdb gives one entry from its re-call of the 5' RACE reads, without DNA. The sample has around 400,000 distinct CDR3 sequences, and its top ten clones hold around 2.5%. Findings of the study overall: The analysis failed to separate different T cell subtypes. IBD patients showed reduced TCRbeta diversity (inverse Simpson) versus healthy co-twins.

A word on this clonotype: Its specificity is not known.

Germline CDR1 reads SQVTM; CDR2 reads ANQGSEA. This CDR3 has 13 amino acids. Input material: blood. The J gene is TRBJ1-1, the V gene TRBV29-1. The origin of this receptor is a human donor with ulcerative colitis or Crohn's disease, or a healthy co-twin of an affected twin (not recorded which). The CDR3 region is CSVESAGNTEAFF.